This entry lists 10 T cell receptor beta chains sequenced from one sample in a study of OX40 agonist ivuxolimab in advanced cancers. TCRdb's table, derived via immunoSEQ multiplex PCR, lists solely in-frame clones and lacks some. The data show some 94,000 clones, roughly 89% seen once. Material: CD4+ or CD8+ T cells sorted from blood, obtained in a trial of the OX40 agonist ivuxolimab. Receptor source: an adult with an advanced solid tumor such as melanoma, head and neck, liver or kidney cancer.

The rearrangement joins TRBV4-3 to TRBJ2-1; possible D gene TRBD2, 5 bases. CDR1 LGHNA and CDR2 YSLEER come from the germline V gene. CDR3 length equals 13 residues. The ends were cut back, 1 base at V and 8 bases at J, with 9 bases in the middle. This CDR3 is CASSQVEGYEQFF. The CDR3 DNA reads TGCGCCAGCAGCCAAGTTGAGGGCTATGAGCAGTTCTTC.

This clone was recorded once. The chain uses TRBV6-5 and TRBJ2-7; 7 bases align to TRBD2. CDR1 and CDR2 (germline): MNHEY, SVGAGI. The V gene end was trimmed by 6 bases and the J gene end by 4 bases; junction bases not matched to a gene: 9. This CDR3 has 14 amino acids. This chain's CDR3 is CASSSGDYRYEQYF. CDR3 DNA: TGTGCCAGCAGCAGTGGGGACTACCGATACGAGCAGTACTTC.

The chain recombines TRBV9 with TRBJ2-3; 7 bases match TRBD2. The V segment lost 0 bases and the J segment 2 bases; nucleotides outside the gene matches: 6. CDR1 is SGDLS and CDR2 is YYNGEE in the germline V gene. The CDR3 extends over 16 amino acids. The CDR3 DNA reads as TGTGCCAGCAGCGTAGACCCCCAGCGGGACACAGATACGCAGTATTTT. It encodes CASSVDPQRDTDTQYF.

This clone was recorded only once. This chain uses TRBV30 with TRBJ1-4; D unclear. V lost 8 bases and J 4 bases, leaving 17 bases between the germline ends. Germline V CDR1 and CDR2: GTSNPN, SVGIG (reference sequence). The CDR3 is made up of 14 amino acids. In DNA, the CDR3 is TGTGCCCAACAAGAGGACCGGTATAATGAAAAACTGTTTTTT. Translating it yields CAQQEDRYNEKLFF.

The CDR3 here is CASSGSRVGNEQFF. The DNA for the CDR3 is TGTGCCAGCAGTGGCAGCAGGGTTGGCAATGAGCAGTTCTTC. This chain links TRBV6-1 with TRBJ2-1, with a possible D match to TRBD1 (5 bases). CDR1 MNHNS and CDR2 SASEGT come from the germline V gene. Between the trimmed V and J ends, which lost 4 bases and 6 bases, there was a span of 13 bases. The CDR3 is 14 amino acids.

This clone was counted once. The rearrangement joins TRBV5-5 to TRBJ2-2; TRBD2 matches 11 bases. Germline CDR1 and CDR2: SGHKS and YYEKEE (reference sequence). The CDR3 totals 17 residues. Trimming cost V 0 bases and J 4 bases; bases outside gene matches: 5. Here the CDR3 reads CASSLGLAGGLTGELFF. CDR3 DNA sequence: TGTGCCAGCAGCTTGGGCCTAGCGGGAGGACTCACCGGGGAGCTGTTTTTT. Filled out from reference TRBV5-5 and TRBJ2-2, the complete variable domain reads DAGVTQSPTHLIKTRGQQVTLRCSPISGHKSVSWYQQVLGQGPQFIFQYYEKEERGRGNFPDRFSARQFPNYSSELNVNALLLGDSALYLCASSLGLAGGLTGELFFGEGSRLTVL.

The gene calls are TRBV10-2 and TRBJ2-5; a possible D gene is TRBD1 (5 bases). Germline V lookup: CDR1 WSHSY, CDR2 SAAADI. The CDR3 length is 13 residues. The germline V and J ends were trimmed by 9 bases and 2 bases, with 13 bases remaining between them. DNA for the CDR3: TGCGCCAGGATAGGGGCTTCGCAAGAGACCCAGTACTTC. Translated: CARIGASQETQYF.

The chain couples TRBV4-3 to TRBJ2-4, with 9 bases lining up with TRBD1. CDR1 and CDR2 (germline): LGHNA, YSLEER. The CDR3 runs to 15 residues. V shed 1 base, J shed 7 bases, and the junction held 5 bases outside the gene matches. As DNA, the CDR3 is TGCGCCAGCAGCCAAGTTCGGACAGGGGTGAACATTCAGTACTTC. Translated, it gives CASSQVRTGVNIQYF.

This rearrangement joins TRBV6-6 to TRBJ2-1; 7 nucleotides match TRBD1. V shed 1 base and J 5 bases; nucleotides not matched to a gene: 2. Germline values: CDR1 MNHNY, CDR2 SVGAGI (reference sequence). This CDR3 spans 14 amino acids. CDR3 loop: CASSYWGTDNEQFF. DNA for the CDR3: TGTGCCAGCAGTTACTGGGGGACAGACAATGAGCAGTTCTTC.

The chain has TRBV7-2 and TRBJ1-4; D might be TRBD1 (6 bases). The CDR3 is 14 amino acids. Looked up from germline, CDR1 is SGHTA and CDR2 is FQGNSA. The V gene lost 4 bases and the J gene lost 6 bases, with 12 bases spanning the gap. CDR3 sequence: CASSWGGGDEKLFF. The CDR3 DNA follows: TGTGCCAGCAGCTGGGGGGGCGGGGATGAAAAACTGTTTTTT.